This T cell receptor (beta chain) was documented in a study of blood T cell repertoires in COVID-19 (dated by TCRdb to 2020 to 2021). About the study as a whole: Collaborator samples came from the United States, Italy and Spain and covered acute and convalescent phases of COVID-19. The repertoires were released in a freely available public database meant as a resource for research on the immune response to SARS-CoV-2. The dataset comprised deeply sampled blood TCRbeta repertoires from subjects exposed to, actively infected with, or recovered from COVID-19. Where available, HLA class I and class II types were obtained from metadata supplied by the sample provider rather than from assay-based typing. Nearly every sample came with metadata listing a de-identified subject ID, COVID-19 status, age in years and sex. The samples were drawn from two sources: the first 160 participants of the ongoing ImmuneRACE study, and 1,254 subjects contributed by 6 global collaborators. The prospective study material was composed of cDNA or gDNA derived from T cells, B-cell-depleted T cells, or PBMCs. Results and caveats for the whole study, not just this receptor: The amount of clinical and demographic metadata varied by source and participant and was provided uncurated.

Collaborating institutions collected whole blood in K2EDTA tubes following their own protocols. Collaborator samples were shipped for TCRbeta analysis as frozen whole blood, isolated PBMCs, or DNA extracted from either sample type. Comments on this clone: It lacks a known antigen. Base qualities are not provided; no much larger clone lies one nucleotide away.

TCRbeta CDR3 regions were amplified from genomic DNA by means of the immunoSEQ Assay, a bias-controlled multiplex PCR. As for the authors' bioinformatics: The number of nucleated cells in each sample was estimated by amplification of reference gene primers within the assay. Sequence reads were collapsed and filtered to measure the absolute abundance of every unique TCRbeta CDR3 rearrangement. For each sample, productive Simpson clonality was calculated by taking the square root of Simpson's diversity index across productive rearrangements. In TCRdb, the immuneACCESS table is reduced to in-frame sequences with V and J assigned. These tables do not hold every clone; where another copy was compared, an unresolved V gene accounts for under half, and the others remain unexplained. The DNA gave D and trimming, while V, J and clone size come from that table. The sample contains about 160,000 clones, roughly 88% of them found a single time. Roughly a tenth of the sample rests with the top ten.

Via the germline V gene (reference sequence), CDR1 is LNHNV and CDR2 YYDKDF. Including the terminal cysteine and phenylalanine, the CDR3 comprises 15 residues. The DNA shown is the 45-base CDR3, in frame from base 1. V lost 0 bases and J lost 1 base; the stretch between them is 9 bases long. The receptor's source is a woman older than 75 with active or convalescent COVID-19. Sequences were obtained from peripheral blood. In this chain, TRBV15 is recombined with TRBJ2-5, with an unclear D gene assignment. CDR3 loop: CATSRDLSLQETQYF. The DNA reads as follows: TGTGCCACCAGCAGAGATCTGAGTCTCCAAGAGACCCAGTACTTC.